The clone carrying this TCR beta chain was observed once. Sequencing used immunoSEQ multiplex PCR; TCRdb keeps in-frame clones, though not all of them. Of nearly 70,000 clones in the sample, about 91% were seen once. The entry originates in a study of T cell changes during pregnancy in multiple sclerosis. The CDR3 spans 14 residues. V shed 3 bases, J shed 6 bases, and the junction held 6 bases outside the gene matches. From germline, CDR1 is SGHRS and CDR2 YFSETQ. The TCR comes from a female donor in good health, enrolled as a control in a pregnancy study. The sequenced sample was peripheral blood, obtained in the second trimester of pregnancy. The chain recombines TRBV5-1 with TRBJ2-1, with TRBD1 identical over 7 bases. The CDR3 DNA sequence: TGCGCCAGCAGCTCCATGACAGGGAGCAATGAGCAGTTCTTC. It encodes CASSSMTGSNEQFF.